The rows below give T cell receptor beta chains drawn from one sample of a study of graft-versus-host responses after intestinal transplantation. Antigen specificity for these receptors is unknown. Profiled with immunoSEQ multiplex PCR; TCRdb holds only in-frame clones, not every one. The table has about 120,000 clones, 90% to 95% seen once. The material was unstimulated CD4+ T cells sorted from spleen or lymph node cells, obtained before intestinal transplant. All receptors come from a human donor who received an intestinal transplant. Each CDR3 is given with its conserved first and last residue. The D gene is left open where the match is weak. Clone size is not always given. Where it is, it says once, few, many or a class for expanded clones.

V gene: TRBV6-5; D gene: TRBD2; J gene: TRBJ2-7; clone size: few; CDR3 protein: CASSYLGLAVHEQYF; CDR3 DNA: TGTGCCAGCAGTTACTTGGGACTAGCGGTCCACGAGCAGTACTTC
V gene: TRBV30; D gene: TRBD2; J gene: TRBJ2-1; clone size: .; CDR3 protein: CAWRREFGNEQFF; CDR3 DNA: TGTGCCTGGAGGCGGGAGTTTGGCAATGAGCAGTTCTTC
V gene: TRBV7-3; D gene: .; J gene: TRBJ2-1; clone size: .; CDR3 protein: CASSLGVGAGRSYNEQFF; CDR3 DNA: TGTGCCAGCAGCTTGGGGGTAGGGGCGGGGCGCTCCTACAATGAGCAGTTCTTC
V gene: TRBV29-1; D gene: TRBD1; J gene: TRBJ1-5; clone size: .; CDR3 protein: CSVRWTGEHSHQQHF; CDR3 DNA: TGCAGCGTTCGGTGGACAGGGGAGCATTCTCATCAGCAGCATTTT
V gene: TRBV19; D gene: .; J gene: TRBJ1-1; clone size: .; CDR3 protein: CASSIMAGQTAFF; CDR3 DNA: TGTGCCAGTAGTATAATGGCAGGCCAGACAGCTTTCTTT
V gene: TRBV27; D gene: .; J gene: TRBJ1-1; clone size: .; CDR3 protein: CASSLRSRGGTEAFF; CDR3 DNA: TGTGCCAGCAGTTTACGATCCAGGGGTGGCACTGAAGCTTTCTTT
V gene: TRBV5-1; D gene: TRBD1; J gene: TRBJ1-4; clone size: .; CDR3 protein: CASSWTGTGQSTNEKLFF; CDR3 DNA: TGCGCCAGCAGCTGGACCGGGACAGGGCAATCAACTAATGAAAAACTGTTTTTT
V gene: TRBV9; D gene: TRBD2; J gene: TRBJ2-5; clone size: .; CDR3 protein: CASSVAGRGETQYF; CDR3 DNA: TGTGCCAGCAGCGTAGCCGGGAGGGGAGAGACCCAGTACTTC
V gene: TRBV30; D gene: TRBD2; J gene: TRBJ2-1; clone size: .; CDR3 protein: CAWSGLAGGNEQFF; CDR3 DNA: TGTGCCTGGAGTGGACTAGCGGGAGGGAATGAGCAGTTCTTC
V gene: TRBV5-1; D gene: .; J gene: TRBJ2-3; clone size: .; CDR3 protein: CASSLVLADTQYF; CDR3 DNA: TGCGCCAGCAGCTTGGTTCTCGCAGATACGCAGTATTTT
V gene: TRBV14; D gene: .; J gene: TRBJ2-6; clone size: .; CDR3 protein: CASSQQYRNSGANVLTF; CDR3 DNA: TGTGCCAGCAGCCAACAGTACAGGAACTCTGGGGCCAACGTCCTGACTTTC
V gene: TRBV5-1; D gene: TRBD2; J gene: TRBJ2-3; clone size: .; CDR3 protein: CASSTGLAADTQYF; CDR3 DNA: TGCGCCAGCAGCACAGGACTAGCGGCAGATACGCAGTATTTT
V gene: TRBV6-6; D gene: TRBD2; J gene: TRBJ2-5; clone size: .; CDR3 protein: CASSYRLAVQETQYF; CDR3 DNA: TGTGCCAGCAGTTACAGACTAGCGGTACAAGAGACCCAGTACTTC
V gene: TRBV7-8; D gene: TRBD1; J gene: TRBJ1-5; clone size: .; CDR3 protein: CASSERPGQGAWPQHF; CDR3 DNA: TGTGCCAGCAGCGAGCGACCGGGACAGGGGGCGTGGCCCCAGCATTTT
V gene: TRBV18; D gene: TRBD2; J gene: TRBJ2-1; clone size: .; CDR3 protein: CASSPYAGGAGAGEQFF; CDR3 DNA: TGTGCCAGCTCACCATACGCGGGGGGCGCGGGAGCGGGTGAGCAGTTCTTC
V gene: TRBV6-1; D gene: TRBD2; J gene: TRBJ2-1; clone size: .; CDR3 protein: CASRSLAGGGLGQFF; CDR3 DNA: TGTGCCAGCAGGAGCTTAGCGGGAGGAGGGTTAGGGCAGTTCTTC
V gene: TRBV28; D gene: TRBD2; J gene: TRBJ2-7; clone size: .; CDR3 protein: CASSSGTSGRATYYEQYF; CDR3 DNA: TGTGCCAGCAGTTCCGGGACTAGCGGGAGGGCCACGTACTACGAGCAGTACTTC
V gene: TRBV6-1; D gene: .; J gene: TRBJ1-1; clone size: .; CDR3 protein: CASSGQQNTEAFF; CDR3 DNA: TGTGCCAGCAGTGGACAGCAGAACACTGAAGCTTTCTTT
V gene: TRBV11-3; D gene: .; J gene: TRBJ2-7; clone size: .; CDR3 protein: CASSQDETAEQYF; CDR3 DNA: TGTGCCAGCAGTCAAGACGAAACGGCCGAGCAGTACTTC
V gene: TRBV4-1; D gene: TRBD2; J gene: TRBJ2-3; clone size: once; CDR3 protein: CASSQDPSGIQGTQYF; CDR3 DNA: TGCGCCAGCAGCCAAGATCCTAGCGGGATCCAAGGTACGCAGTATTTT
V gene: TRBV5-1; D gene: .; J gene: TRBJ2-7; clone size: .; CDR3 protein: CASSLVPGTYEQYF; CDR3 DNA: TGCGCCAGCAGCTTGGTTCCAGGCACCTACGAGCAGTACTTC
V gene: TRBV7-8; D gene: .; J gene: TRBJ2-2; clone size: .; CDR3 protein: CASSLTWRGNTGELFF; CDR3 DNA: TGTGCCAGCAGCCTGACTTGGCGGGGAAACACCGGGGAGCTGTTTTTT
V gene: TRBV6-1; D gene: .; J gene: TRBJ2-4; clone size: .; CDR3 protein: CASSERGHGIQYF; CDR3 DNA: TGTGCCAGCAGTGAACGGGGGCACGGCATTCAGTACTTC
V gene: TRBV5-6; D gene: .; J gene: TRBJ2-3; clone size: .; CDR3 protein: CASSLPGKDTQYF; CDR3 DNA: TGTGCCAGCAGCTTACCGGGGAAAGATACGCAGTATTTT
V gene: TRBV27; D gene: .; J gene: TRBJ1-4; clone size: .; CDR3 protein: CASSLSRRGKLFF; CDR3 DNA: TGTGCCAGCAGTTTAAGTCGACGGGGAAAACTGTTTTTT
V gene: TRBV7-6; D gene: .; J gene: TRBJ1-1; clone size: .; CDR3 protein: CASSLWASLNTEAFF; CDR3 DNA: TGTGCCAGCAGCTTATGGGCCAGCTTGAACACTGAAGCTTTCTTT
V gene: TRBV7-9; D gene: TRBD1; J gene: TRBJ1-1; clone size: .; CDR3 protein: CASSLGAGTVPNTEAFF; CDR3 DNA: TGTGCCAGCAGCTTAGGTGCCGGGACAGTTCCGAACACTGAAGCTTTCTTT
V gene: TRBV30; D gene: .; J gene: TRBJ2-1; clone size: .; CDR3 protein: CAWSGIRSSYNEQFF; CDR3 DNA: TGTGCCTGGAGTGGGATCAGGAGCTCCTACAATGAGCAGTTCTTC
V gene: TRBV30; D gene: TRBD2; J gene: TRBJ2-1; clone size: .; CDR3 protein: CAWSSFSRSGRWNNEQFF; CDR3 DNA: TGTGCCTGGAGCAGCTTTTCCCGTAGCGGGAGGTGGAACAATGAGCAGTTCTTC
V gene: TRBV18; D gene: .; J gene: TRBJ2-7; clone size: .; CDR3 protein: CASSPPSVREHYEQYF; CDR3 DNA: TGTGCCAGCTCACCACCGTCGGTCCGGGAGCATTACGAGCAGTACTTC
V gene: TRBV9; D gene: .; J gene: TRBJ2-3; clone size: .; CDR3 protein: CASSVGGPRFTDTQYF; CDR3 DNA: TGTGCCAGCAGCGTAGGTGGACCTAGATTCACAGATACGCAGTATTTT
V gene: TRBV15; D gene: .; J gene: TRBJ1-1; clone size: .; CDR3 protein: CATSRASAGDTEAFF; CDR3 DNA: TGTGCCACCAGCAGAGCGTCGGCAGGGGACACTGAAGCTTTCTTT
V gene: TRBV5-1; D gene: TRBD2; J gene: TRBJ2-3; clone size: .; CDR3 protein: CASSFSGPGTDTQYF; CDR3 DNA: TGCGCCAGCAGCTTTAGCGGGCCAGGCACAGATACGCAGTATTTT
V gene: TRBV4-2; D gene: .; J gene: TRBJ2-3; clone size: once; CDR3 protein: CASSQGRATDTQYF; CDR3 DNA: TGTGCCAGCAGCCAAGGGCGGGCTACAGATACGCAGTATTTT